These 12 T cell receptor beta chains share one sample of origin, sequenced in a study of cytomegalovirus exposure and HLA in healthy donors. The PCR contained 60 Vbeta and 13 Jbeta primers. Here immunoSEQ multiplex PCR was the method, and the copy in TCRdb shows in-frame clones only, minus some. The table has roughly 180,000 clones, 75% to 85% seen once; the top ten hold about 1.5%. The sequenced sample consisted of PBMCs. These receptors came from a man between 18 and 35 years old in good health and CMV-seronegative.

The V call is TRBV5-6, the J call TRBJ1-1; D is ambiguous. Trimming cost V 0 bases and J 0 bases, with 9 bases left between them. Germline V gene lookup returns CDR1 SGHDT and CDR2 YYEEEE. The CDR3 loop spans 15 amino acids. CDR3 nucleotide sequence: TGTGCCAGCAGCTTGGCCGGCGGTTTGAACACTGAAGCTTTCTTT. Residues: CASSLAGGLNTEAFF. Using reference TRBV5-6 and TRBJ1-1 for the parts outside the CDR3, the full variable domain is DAGVTQSPTHLIKTRGQQVTLRCSPKSGHDTVSWYQQALGQGPQFIFQYYEEEERQRGNFPDRFSGHQFPNYSSELNVNALLLGDSALYLCASSLAGGLNTEAFFGQGTRLTVV.

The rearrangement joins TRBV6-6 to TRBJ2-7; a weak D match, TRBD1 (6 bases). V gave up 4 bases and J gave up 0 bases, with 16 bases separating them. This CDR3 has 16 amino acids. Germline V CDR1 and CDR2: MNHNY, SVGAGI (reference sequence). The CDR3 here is CASSSPGTKSSYEQYF. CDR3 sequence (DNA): TGTGCCAGCAGTTCGCCCGGGACAAAGAGCTCCTACGAGCAGTACTTC.

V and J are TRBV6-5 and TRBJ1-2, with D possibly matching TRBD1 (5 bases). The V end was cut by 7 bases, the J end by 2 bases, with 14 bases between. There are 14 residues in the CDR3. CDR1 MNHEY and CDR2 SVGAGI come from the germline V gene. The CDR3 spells CASTPRAGNYGYTF. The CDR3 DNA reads TGTGCCAGCACCCCCCGGGCAGGGAACTATGGCTACACCTTC.

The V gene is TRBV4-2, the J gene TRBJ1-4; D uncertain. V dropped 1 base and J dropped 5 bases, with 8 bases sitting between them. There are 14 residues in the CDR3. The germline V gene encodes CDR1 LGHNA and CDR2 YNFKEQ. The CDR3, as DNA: TGTGCCAGCAGCCAAGGTCCAGTAAATGAAAAACTGTTTTTT. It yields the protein CASSQGPVNEKLFF.

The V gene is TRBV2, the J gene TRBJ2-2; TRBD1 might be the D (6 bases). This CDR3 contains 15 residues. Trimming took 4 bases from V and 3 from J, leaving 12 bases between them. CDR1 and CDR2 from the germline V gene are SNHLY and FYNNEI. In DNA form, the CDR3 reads TGTGCCAGCAGTGGCTTCAGGGGTGACACCGGGGAGCTGTTTTTT. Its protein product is CASSGFRGDTGELFF.

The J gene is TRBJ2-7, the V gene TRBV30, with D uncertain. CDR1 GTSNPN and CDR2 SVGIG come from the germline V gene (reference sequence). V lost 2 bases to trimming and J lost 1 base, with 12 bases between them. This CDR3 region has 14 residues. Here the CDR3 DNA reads TGTGCCTGGAGTTATTCCCAGGTATCCTACGAGCAGTACTTC. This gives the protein CAWSYSQVSYEQYF.

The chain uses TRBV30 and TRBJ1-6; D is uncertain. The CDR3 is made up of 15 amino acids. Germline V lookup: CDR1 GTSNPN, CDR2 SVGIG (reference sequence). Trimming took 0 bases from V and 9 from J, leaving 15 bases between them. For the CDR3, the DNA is TGTGCCTGGAGTGTACCCAGAGGGAGAGTTTCACCCCTCCACTTT. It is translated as CAWSVPRGRVSPLHF.

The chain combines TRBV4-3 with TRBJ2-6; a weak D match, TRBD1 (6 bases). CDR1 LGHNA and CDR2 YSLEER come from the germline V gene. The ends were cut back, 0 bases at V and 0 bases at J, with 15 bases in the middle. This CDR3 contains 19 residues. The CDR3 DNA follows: TGCGCCAGCAGCCAAGATAGGCCTAGGGGGAACTCTGGGGCCAACGTCCTGACTTTC. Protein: CASSQDRPRGNSGANVLTF.

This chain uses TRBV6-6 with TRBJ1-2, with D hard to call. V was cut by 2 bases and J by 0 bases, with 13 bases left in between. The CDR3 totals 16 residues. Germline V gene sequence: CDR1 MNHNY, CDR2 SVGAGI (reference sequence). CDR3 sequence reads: CASSYPGADANYGYTF. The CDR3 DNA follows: TGTGCCAGCAGTTACCCAGGAGCGGACGCTAACTATGGCTACACCTTC.

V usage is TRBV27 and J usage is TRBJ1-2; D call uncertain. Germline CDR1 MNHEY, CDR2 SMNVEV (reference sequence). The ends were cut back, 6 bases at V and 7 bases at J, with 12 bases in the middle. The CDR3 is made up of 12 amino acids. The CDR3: CASRPPGSGYTF. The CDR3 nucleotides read TGTGCCAGCAGGCCCCCGGGGAGTGGCTACACCTTC.

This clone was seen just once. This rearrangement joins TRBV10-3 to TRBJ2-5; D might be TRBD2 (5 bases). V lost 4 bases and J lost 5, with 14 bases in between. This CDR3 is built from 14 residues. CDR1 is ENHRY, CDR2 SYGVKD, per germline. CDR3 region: CAISGSVRQETQYF. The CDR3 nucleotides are TGTGCCATCAGTGGTAGCGTCCGGCAGGAGACCCAGTACTTC.

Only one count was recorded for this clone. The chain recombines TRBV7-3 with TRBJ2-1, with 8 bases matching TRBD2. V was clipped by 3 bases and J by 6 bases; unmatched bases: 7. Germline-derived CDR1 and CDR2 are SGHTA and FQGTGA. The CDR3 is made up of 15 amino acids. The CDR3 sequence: CASSFGLARGNEQFF. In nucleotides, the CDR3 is TGTGCCAGCAGCTTCGGACTAGCCAGAGGCAATGAGCAGTTCTTC.